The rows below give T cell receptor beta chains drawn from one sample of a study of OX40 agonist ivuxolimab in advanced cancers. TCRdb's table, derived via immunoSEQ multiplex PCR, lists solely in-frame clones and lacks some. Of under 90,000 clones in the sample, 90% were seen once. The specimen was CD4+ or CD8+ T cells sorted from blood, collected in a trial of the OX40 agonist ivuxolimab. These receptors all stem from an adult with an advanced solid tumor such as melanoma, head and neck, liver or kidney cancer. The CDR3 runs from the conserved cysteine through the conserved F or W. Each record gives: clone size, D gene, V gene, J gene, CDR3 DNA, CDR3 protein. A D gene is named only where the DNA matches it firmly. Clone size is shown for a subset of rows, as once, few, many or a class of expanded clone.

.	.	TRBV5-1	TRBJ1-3	TGCGCCAGCAGCTTGGTGGGCCGGAGCTCTGGAAACACCATATATTTT	CASSLVGRSSGNTIYF
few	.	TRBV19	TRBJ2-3	TGTGCCAGTAAAGGAGGGGCCCTTACAGATACGCAGTATTTT	CASKGGALTDTQYF
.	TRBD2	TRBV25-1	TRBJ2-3	TGTGCCAGCAGTGCCCTTAGTACAGCGGGGAGGGATACGCAGTATTTT	CASSALSTAGRDTQYF
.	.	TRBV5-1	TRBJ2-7	TGCGCCAGCAGCTTGGTTGCAGGTCCCCCTTACGAGCAGTACTTC	CASSLVAGPPYEQYF
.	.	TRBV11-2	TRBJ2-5	TGTGCCAGCAGCTTCACGGGGCTACAAGAGACCCAGTACTTC	CASSFTGLQETQYF
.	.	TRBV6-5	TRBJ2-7	TGTGCCAGCAGCCTAGACAGGGAGGGCTACGAGCAGTACTTC	CASSLDREGYEQYF
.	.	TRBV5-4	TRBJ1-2	TGTGCCAGCAGCTTAGACAGGCTCTATGGCTACACCTTC	CASSLDRLYGYTF
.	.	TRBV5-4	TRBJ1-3	TGTGCCAGCAGCCTATTCAGCCTCTCTGGAAACACCATATATTTT	CASSLFSLSGNTIYF
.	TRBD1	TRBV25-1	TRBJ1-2	TGTGCCAGCAGTGCACCGTCGACCGGGACAGCCTATGGCTACACCTTC	CASSAPSTGTAYGYTF
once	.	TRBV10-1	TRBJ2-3	TGCGCCAGCAGTGAGTCTAGTTACCTGAGCACAGATACGCAGTATTTT	CASSESSYLSTDTQYF
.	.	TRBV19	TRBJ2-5	TGTGCCAGTAGTTCGGTTGGTCAAGTAAAAGAGACCCAGTACTTC	CASSSVGQVKETQYF
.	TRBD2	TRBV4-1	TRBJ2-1	TGCGCCAGCAGCCAAGAAGTAGGACTAGCGAGCTACAATGAGCAGTTCTTC	CASSQEVGLASYNEQFF
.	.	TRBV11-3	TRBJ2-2	TGTGCCAGCAGCTCGGGGACCGGGGAGCTGTTTTTT	CASSSGTGELFF
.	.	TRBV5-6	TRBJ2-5	TGTGCCAGCAGCTTCCCTACAGTCCAAGAGACCCAGTACTTC	CASSFPTVQETQYF
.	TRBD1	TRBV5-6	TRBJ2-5	TGTGCCAGCAGCTTGGCCGGGACAGAAGAGACCCAGTACTTC	CASSLAGTEETQYF
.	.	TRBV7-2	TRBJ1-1	TGTGCCAGCAGCTTAGTCGGCAGCCAAAACACTGAAGCTTTCTTT	CASSLVGSQNTEAFF
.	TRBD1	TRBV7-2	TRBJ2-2	TGTGCCAGCAGCTTTCAGACAGGGTTGGGCACCGGGGAGCTGTTTTTT	CASSFQTGLGTGELFF
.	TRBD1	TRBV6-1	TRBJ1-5	TGTGCCAGCAGTGTGGATTACAGGGGGGGGAATCAGCCCCAGCATTTT	CASSVDYRGGNQPQHF
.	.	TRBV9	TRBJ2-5	TGTGCCAGCAGCGTAGCGCCGGGCCCGGGAGAGACCCAGTACTTC	CASSVAPGPGETQYF
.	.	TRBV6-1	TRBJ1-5	TGTGCCAGCAGTGAAGGGACCGATGGGATCAATCAGCCCCAGCATTTT	CASSEGTDGINQPQHF
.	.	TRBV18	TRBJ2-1	TGTGCCAGCTCACTCCCGGGGGTCCGGTACAATGAGCAGTTCTTC	CASSLPGVRYNEQFF
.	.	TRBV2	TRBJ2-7	TGTGCCAGCAGGCGGGATTACGAGCAGTACTTC	CASRRDYEQYF
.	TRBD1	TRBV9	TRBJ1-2	TGTGCCAGCAGCGTGGACCACAGGGGGGGCTATGGCTACACCTTC	CASSVDHRGGYGYTF
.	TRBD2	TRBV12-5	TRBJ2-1	TGTGCTAGTGGTTTGGTACTATGGACTAGCGGATACAATGAGCAGTTCTTC	CASGLVLWTSGYNEQFF
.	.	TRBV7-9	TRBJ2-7	TGTGCCAGCAGCCCTTCCTACGAGCAGTACTTC	CASSPSYEQYF
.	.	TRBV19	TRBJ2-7	TGTGCCAGTAGTAGGGCAGGGAGCTCCTACGAGCAGTACTTC	CASSRAGSSYEQYF
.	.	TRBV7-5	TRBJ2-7	TGTGTCAGAAGCTCGGGACTCTGCTACGAGCAGTACTTC	CVRSSGLCYEQYF
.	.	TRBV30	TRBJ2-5	TGTGCCTGGAGTGTAGCAGGGGAGGAGACCCAGTACTTC	CAWSVAGEETQYF
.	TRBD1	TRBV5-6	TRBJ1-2	TGTGCCAGCAGCGCCCGGGACAGGCGGAATAGCTACACCTTC	CASSARDRRNSYTF
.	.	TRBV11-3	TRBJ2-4	TGTGCCAGCAGCTTTGTAACAGGGCCCGAAAACATTCAGTACTTC	CASSFVTGPENIQYF
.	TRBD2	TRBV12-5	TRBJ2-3	TGTGCTAGTGGGCCGAGCGGGACTAGCGGCACAGATACGCAGTATTTT	CASGPSGTSGTDTQYF
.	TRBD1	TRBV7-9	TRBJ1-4	TGTGCCAGCAGCTCCTCACAGGGGACCGGAAGAACTAATGAAAAACTGTTTTTT	CASSSSQGTGRTNEKLFF
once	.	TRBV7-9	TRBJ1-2	TGTGCCAGCAGCCCCGGTGGGGAGCAGCAAGGCTACACCTTC	CASSPGGEQQGYTF
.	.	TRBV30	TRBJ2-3	TGTGCCTGGAGTGGGCAGGTCCGACGGTATTTT	CAWSGQVRRYF
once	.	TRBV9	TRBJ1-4	TGTGCCAGCAGCGCTGGGCGGGGGGGGATGGCAACTAATGAAAAACTGTTTTTT	CASSAGRGGMATNEKLFF
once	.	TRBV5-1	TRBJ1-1	TGCGCCAGCAGCTCGATTCCGACAGCCATGAACACTGAAGCTTTCTTT	CASSSIPTAMNTEAFF
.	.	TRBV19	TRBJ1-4	TGTGCCAGTAGTATATCCGGGACCCAGGTCGGGGAAAAACTGTTTTTT	CASSISGTQVGEKLFF
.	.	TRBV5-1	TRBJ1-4	TGCGCCAGCAGCTTGGGAGTAATACGAGAAAAACTGTTTTTT	CASSLGVIREKLFF
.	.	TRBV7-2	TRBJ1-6	TGTGCCAGCAGCTTTGTCGCGGGCCAGGGAAATTCACCCCTCCACTTT	CASSFVAGQGNSPLHF
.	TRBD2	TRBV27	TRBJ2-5	TGTGCCAGCAGCCGATACCCCGGAACTAGCGGGAGGCAAGAGACCCAGTACTTC	CASSRYPGTSGRQETQYF
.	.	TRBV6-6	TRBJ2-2	TGTGCCAGCTGTTGGGGGCCGGGTCCCGGGGAGCTGTTTTTT	CASCWGPGPGELFF
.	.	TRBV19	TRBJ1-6	TGTGCCAGTAGTATGGGTCGGCTCTCCTATAATTCACCCCTCCACTTT	CASSMGRLSYNSPLHF
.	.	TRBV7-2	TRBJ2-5	TGTGCCAGCAGCTTATTTGGAGAAAGGGAGACCCAGTACTTC	CASSLFGERETQYF
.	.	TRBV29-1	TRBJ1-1	TGCAGCGTTGTGCCCTTTTCAGGGAACACTGAAGCTTTCTTT	CSVVPFSGNTEAFF
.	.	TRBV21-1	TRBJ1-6	TGTGCCAGCAGCCTATCCCTCAGGGGCCGTCTCCACTTT	CASSLSLRGRLHF
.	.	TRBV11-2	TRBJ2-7	TGTGCCAGCAGCTTAAGTTCTAGCCCCAGCTCCTACGAGCAGTACTTC	CASSLSSSPSSYEQYF
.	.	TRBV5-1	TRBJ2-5	TGCGCCAGCAGCTTAGGCCAGGGGGAGACCCAGTACTTC	CASSLGQGETQYF
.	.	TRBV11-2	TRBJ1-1	TGTGCCAGCACCCCTATATTGGCCGCTGAAGCTTTCTTT	CASTPILAAEAFF